One sample yielded the 14 T cell receptor beta chains listed below, sequenced in a study of T cell changes during pregnancy in multiple sclerosis. Assay: immunoSEQ multiplex PCR; the TCRdb copy retains only in-frame clones and omits some. The sample records approximately 61,000 clones, approximately 88% being singletons. The specimen was peripheral blood, collected in the first trimester of pregnancy. All receptors derive from a female donor with multiple sclerosis, enrolled in a pregnancy study.

CDR3 DNA: TGTGCCAGCAGCCCGTACGCCAGCGGGAGTGCCCAAGAGACCCAGTACTTC. Encoded protein: CASSPYASGSAQETQYF. The chain is built from TRBV11-2 and TRBJ2-5, with 8 positions matching TRBD2. This CDR3 is built from 17 residues. V shed 5 bases and J 1 base; nucleotides not matched to a gene: 12. CDR1 is SGHAT, CDR2 FQNNGV, per germline.

The rearrangement links TRBV7-9 to TRBJ2-3; 9 nucleotides align to TRBD1. Unmatched junction bases numbered 10, after V lost 5 bases and J lost 1 base. Germline V gives CDR1 SEHNR, CDR2 FQNEAQ (reference sequence). The CDR3 is 17 residues long. The CDR3 is CASSTNRGRDGTDTQYF. CDR3 in DNA: TGTGCCAGCAGCACCAACAGGGGGCGGGATGGCACAGATACGCAGTATTTT.

This clone was counted between two and nine times. The J gene is TRBJ2-7, the V gene TRBV5-1; the D is unclear. Trimming took 5 bases from V and 0 from J, leaving 12 bases between them. Germline lookup yields CDR1 SGHRS and CDR2 YFSETQ. There are 14 residues in the CDR3. Here the CDR3 DNA reads TGCGCCAGCAGGAGTCCAGGCCGCTCCTACGAGCAGTACTTC. Encoded protein: CASRSPGRSYEQYF.

This clone was detected once. The rearrangement joins TRBV6-5 to TRBJ2-3; D is undetermined. Per the germline V gene, CDR1 is MNHEY and CDR2 is SVGAGI. Trimming shortened V by 4 bases and J by 5 bases, and 7 bases separated the two germline ends. This CDR3 region has 12 residues. The CDR3 is CASSSTGDTQYF. The CDR3 DNA reads as TGTGCCAGCAGTTCGACTGGAGATACGCAGTATTTT.

Of note for this clone: Additional DNA sequences in this sample encode the identical CDR3. The chain employs TRBV7-2 and TRBJ2-7; a weak D match, TRBD2 (6 bases). Germline CDR1 reads SGHTA; CDR2 reads FQGNSA. This CDR3 has 14 amino acids. V was cut by 0 bases and J by 0 bases, with 6 bases left in between. CDR3 nucleotide sequence: TGTGCCAGCAGCTTAGCTAGCGGCTCCTACGAGCAGTACTTC. This sequence encodes CASSLASGSYEQYF.

The chain combines TRBV6-1 with TRBJ1-4, with D perhaps matching TRBD1 (5 bases). This CDR3 is 16 amino acids long. Trimming stripped 0 bases from V and 8 bases from J, with 16 bases between. CDR1 and CDR2 from the germline V gene are MNHNS and SASEGT. The CDR3 region is CASSEALGGGREKLFF. The CDR3 DNA is TGTGCCAGCAGTGAAGCGCTGGGGGGAGGGCGGGAAAAACTGTTTTTT.

This chain links TRBV6-7 with TRBJ1-2; a possible D gene is TRBD1 (5 bases). TRBV6-7 is an ORF for which the function is uncertain. V was cut by 5 bases and J by 8 bases, with 15 bases left in between. This CDR3 region has 13 residues. CDR3 DNA: TGTGCCAGCAGTGCCCCGGGGGAGCCCGGCTACACCTTC. Residues: CASSAPGEPGYTF.

In its sample, this clone was seen a few times. This chain links TRBV5-4 with TRBJ1-4; 7 positions match TRBD1. The CDR3 contains 18 residues. Germline trimming cut 0 bases from V and 4 bases from J; bases unmatched to any gene: 12. The germline CDR1 and CDR2 sequences are SGHNT and YYREEE (reference sequence). The CDR3 sequence is CASSLDSQGVGSNEKLFF. CDR3 in DNA: TGTGCCAGCAGCTTGGACAGCCAGGGGGTGGGAAGTAATGAAAAACTGTTTTTT.

The chain couples TRBV30 to TRBJ1-2, with 9 nucleotides matching TRBD1. Unmatched junction bases numbered 13, after V lost 8 bases and J lost 12 bases. The CDR3 spans 12 residues. Germline-derived CDR1 and CDR2 are GTSNPN and SVGIG (reference sequence). The CDR3 nucleotides are TGTGCCGCAACTATTGGACAGGGGTATCACACCTTC. It codes for CAATIGQGYHTF. The variable domain in full, completed from reference TRBV30 and TRBJ1-2, reads SQTIHQWPATLVQPVGSPLSLECTVEGTSNPNLYWYRQAAGRGLQLLFYSVGIGQISSEVPQNLSASRPQDRQFILSSKKLLLSDSGFYLCAATIGQGYHTFGSGTRLTVV.

CDR3 DNA: TGTGCCAGCAGCAAAGAGGAACTAGCGGGCTCCTACGAGCAGTACTTC. Translating gives CASSKEELAGSYEQYF. This chain connects TRBV21-1 to TRBJ2-7; the table calls TRBD2, which could not be checked here. TRBV21-1 is noted as a pseudogene. The CDR3 runs 16 residues.

This chain links TRBV2 with TRBJ2-7; 12 bases are shared with TRBD1. The CDR3 has 14 amino acids. Germline V gene sequence: CDR1 SNHLY, CDR2 FYNNEI. Unmatched junction bases numbered 6, after V lost 6 bases and J lost 6 bases. For the CDR3, the DNA is TGTGCCAGCAGGCGTTCGGGACAGGGGGCCGAGCAGTACTTC. Its translation is CASRRSGQGAEQYF.

The table lists this clone with a count of one. CDR3 loop: CASWSGRTYNEQFF. The CDR3 DNA follows: TGTGCCAGCTGGAGCGGGAGAACCTACAATGAGCAGTTCTTC. The chain couples TRBV28 to TRBJ2-1; TRBD2 matches at 8 bases. CDR1 MDHEN and CDR2 SYDVKM come from the germline V gene. The CDR3 sequence is 14 residues long. Trimming at V came to 8 bases and at J to 2 bases, leaving 5 bases not matched to a gene.

V is TRBV14 and J is TRBJ2-2, with TRBD2 identical over 7 bases. The V gene's germline CDR1 is SGHDN and CDR2 FVKESK. Trimming took 3 bases from V and 2 from J; bases not matched to a gene: 6. The CDR3 loop spans 16 amino acids. The CDR3 protein is CASSQHRDYNTGELFF. CDR3 sequence (DNA): TGTGCCAGCAGCCAGCACCGGGACTATAACACCGGGGAGCTGTTTTTT. The full variable domain, completed using reference TRBV14 and TRBJ2-2, is EAGVTQFPSHSVIEKGQTVTLRCDPISGHDNLYWYRRVMGKEIKFLLHFVKESKQDESGMPNNRFLAERTGGTYSTLKVQPAELEDSGVYFCASSQHRDYNTGELFFGEGSRLTVL.

This chain joins TRBV9 and TRBJ2-1; maybe TRBD2 (6 bases). CDR1 SGDLS and CDR2 YYNGEE come from the germline V gene. The CDR3 runs to 16 residues. V lost 0 bases and J 4 bases, leaving 14 bases between the germline ends. The CDR3 loop is CASSVVRPAGYNEQFF. DNA for the CDR3: TGTGCCAGCAGCGTAGTTCGGCCCGCGGGGTACAATGAGCAGTTCTTC.